One and the same sample provided the 8 T cell receptor beta chains below, sequenced in a study of OX40 agonist ivuxolimab in advanced cancers. Method: immunoSEQ multiplex PCR; TCRdb's copy keeps in-frame clones and lacks some. The table lists 60,000 to 85,000 clones, about 82% of them singletons. Specimen: CD4+ or CD8+ T cells sorted from blood, collected in a trial of the OX40 agonist ivuxolimab. The receptors shown here come from an adult with an advanced solid tumor such as melanoma, head and neck, liver or kidney cancer.

The J gene is TRBJ2-6, the V gene TRBV9; 11 nucleotides match TRBD1. Trimming at V came to 4 bases and at J to 0 bases, leaving 6 bases not matched to a gene. The germline V gene encodes CDR1 SGDLS and CDR2 YYNGEE. CDR3 length equals 18 residues. For the CDR3, the DNA is TGTGCCAGCAGCCTCGGGACAGGGGGGAACTCTGGGGCCAACGTCCTGACTTTC. Translation gives CASSLGTGGNSGANVLTF.

The genes are TRBV27 and TRBJ2-2; 8 bases match TRBD1. CDR3 length: 16 residues. Trimming removed 5 bases from V and 5 bases from J; junction bases left unmatched: 10. CDR1 and CDR2 from the germline V gene are MNHEY and SMNVEV (reference sequence). CDR3 amino acids: CASSPGQAYGTGELFF. The CDR3 region has the DNA TGTGCCAGCAGTCCGGGACAGGCCTATGGGACCGGGGAGCTGTTTTTT.

This sequence joins TRBV7-9 and TRBJ1-4; unclear D gene. V lost 2 bases and J 2 bases, leaving 6 bases between the germline ends. CDR3 length: 14 amino acids. Germline assignment: CDR1 SEHNR and CDR2 FQNEAQ (reference sequence). The CDR3 spells CASSLYGTNEKLFF. CDR3 nucleotides: TGTGCCAGCAGCTTATACGGCACTAATGAAAAACTGTTTTTT.

The V gene is TRBV30, the J gene TRBJ1-6; D is unclear. Germline lookup yields CDR1 GTSNPN and CDR2 SVGIG (reference sequence). This CDR3 has 18 amino acids. Trimming took off 2 bases at V and 0 bases at J, with 17 bases between the two ends. CDR3 protein: CAWSTTRVPSSYNSPLHF. In DNA form, the CDR3 reads TGTGCCTGGAGTACCACGAGGGTCCCTAGCTCCTATAATTCACCCCTCCACTTT.

A single count supports this clone. Germline is not matched at one junction end, which may reflect a read error. Additional DNA sequences in this sample encode the identical CDR3. The chain joins TRBV27 to TRBJ2-7; a weak D match, TRBD2 (7 bases). In germline, CDR1 is MNHEY, CDR2 SMNVEV (reference sequence). The CDR3 covers 15 residues. The CDR3 here is CASSSVWGGSYEQYF. In DNA form, the CDR3 reads TGTGCCAGCAGCTCCGTTTGGGGGGGCTCCTACGAGCAGTATTTC.

The chain links TRBV30 to TRBJ1-5; 7 bases align to TRBD1. V gave up 5 bases and J gave up 3 bases; unmatched junction bases: 10. The CDR3 is made up of 15 amino acids. The germline V gene has CDR1 GTSNPN and CDR2 SVGIG (reference sequence). In nucleotides, the CDR3 is TGTGCCTGGGGAAGACAGGGTTCCTACAATCAGCCCCAGCATTTT. The encoded protein is CAWGRQGSYNQPQHF.

CDR3 sequence: CASSVGNHVEAFF. In DNA, the CDR3 is TGTGCCAGCAGTGTGGGAAATCACGTCGAAGCTTTCTTT. The genes are TRBV2 and TRBJ1-1; D gene unclear. V gave up 4 bases and J gave up 8 bases, with 14 bases separating them. Germline V CDR1 and CDR2: SNHLY, FYNNEI. This CDR3 region has 13 residues.

The rearrangement links TRBV28 to TRBJ2-2; 13 bases are a match to TRBD2. CDR1 MDHEN and CDR2 SYDVKM come from the germline V gene. Germline trimming cut 3 bases from V and 7 bases from J; bases unmatched to any gene: 11. CDR3 length: 18 residues. CDR3 nucleotides: TGTGCCAGCAGTTTCCCCCGGACTAGCGGGAGAGGTCACGGGGAGCTGTTTTTT. Translated, it gives CASSFPRTSGRGHGELFF.